A single sample is the source of the 19 T cell receptor beta chains below, sequenced in a study of sequential checkpoint blockade in melanoma. Using immunoSEQ multiplex PCR, the repertoire was profiled, and TCRdb retains in-frame clones only, with some absent. In the table there are 13,000 or so clones, approximately 22% of which are singletons. Treatment given: randomized to nivolumab then ipilimumab (arm A) or the reverse (arm B). The starting material was tumor tissue (inferred from file names), obtained from a patient given nivolumab and ipilimumab in sequence. The receptor source for this set is a human donor with melanoma.

The chain has TRBV18 and TRBJ2-3; perhaps TRBD2 as D (5 bases). CDR1 is KGHSH and CDR2 is LQKENI in the germline V gene. The CDR3 totals 15 residues. V was cut by 2 bases and J by 5 bases, with 14 bases left in between. CDR3 coding DNA: TGTGCCAGCTCACCATTAGGGAGTTGGGAAGATACGCAGTATTTT. This sequence encodes CASSPLGSWEDTQYF.

This clone was detected ten times or more. The rearrangement joins TRBV11-3 to TRBJ1-4, with D hard to call. Deletions cut 5 bases from V and 3 bases from J, with 16 bases between. The CDR3 is made up of 16 amino acids. The germline V gene encodes CDR1 SGHNT and CDR2 YENEEA. For the CDR3, the DNA is TGTGCCAGCAGCCCAAACGAGGGAGAGGCTAATGAAAAACTGTTTTTT. This encodes CASSPNEGEANEKLFF. The variable domain in full, with the rest retrieved from reference TRBV11-3 and TRBJ1-4, is EAGVVQSPRYKIIEKKQPVAFWCNPISGHNTLYWYLQNLGQGPELLIRYENEEAVDDSQLPKDRFSAERLKGVDSTLKIQPAELGDSAVYLCASSPNEGEANEKLFFGSGTQLSVL.

The sample holds a few counts of this clone. The chain recombines TRBV11-3 with TRBJ1-5; D call uncertain. The V and J ends lost 5 bases and 0 bases respectively, with 14 bases between them. This CDR3 has 16 amino acids. Germline assignment: CDR1 SGHNT and CDR2 YENEEA. CDR3 DNA: TGTGCCAGCAGCCCTCAGTCGGGTTATAGCAATCAGCCCCAGCATTTT. Residues: CASSPQSGYSNQPQHF. Based on the CDR3 plus reference TRBV11-3 and TRBJ1-5, the full variable domain is EAGVVQSPRYKIIEKKQPVAFWCNPISGHNTLYWYLQNLGQGPELLIRYENEEAVDDSQLPKDRFSAERLKGVDSTLKIQPAELGDSAVYLCASSPQSGYSNQPQHFGDGTRLSIL.

This clone was counted between two and nine times. The rearrangement links TRBV7-6 to TRBJ1-2; 8 nucleotides line up with TRBD1. Trimming removed 5 bases from V and 3 bases from J; junction bases left unmatched: 8. CDR1 and CDR2 (germline): SGHVS, FNYEAQ. The CDR3 totals 15 residues. In nucleotides, the CDR3 is TGTGCCAGCAGCGCAGACGGGACAGGCGACTATGGCTACACCTTC. Protein sequence: CASSADGTGDYGYTF.

At least ten counts were recorded for this clone. The chain joins TRBV11-3 to TRBJ2-5; the match to TRBD2 covers 7 bases. This CDR3 is 15 amino acids long. The germline CDR1 and CDR2 sequences are SGHNT and YENEEA. Trimming cost V 1 base and J 3 bases; bases outside gene matches: 5. DNA of the CDR3: TGTGCCAGCAGCTTAGTTTCGGCGGGAGAAGAGACCCAGTACTTC. Its protein is CASSLVSAGEETQYF.

The gene calls are TRBV5-1 and TRBJ2-1, with TRBD1 identical over 8 bases. The ends lost 4 bases at V and 7 bases at J; junction bases unmatched: 7. Germline V lookup: CDR1 SGHRS, CDR2 YFSETQ. This CDR3 has 14 amino acids. Written as DNA, the CDR3 is TGCGCCAGCAGCCTCCAGGGGGCAGAAAATGAGCAGTTCTTC. This codes for CASSLQGAENEQFF. The complete variable domain, with remaining parts taken from reference TRBV5-1 and TRBJ2-1, reads KAGVTQTPRYLIKTRGQQVTLSCSPISGHRSVSWYQQTPGQGLQFLFEYFSETQRNKGNFPGRFSGRQFSNSRSEMNVSTLELGDSALYLCASSLQGAENEQFFGPGTRLTVL.

This clone was observed a few times. The chain uses TRBV11-3 and TRBJ1-2; 7 positions agree with TRBD1. Germline lookup yields CDR1 SGHNT and CDR2 YENEEA. V lost 0 bases and J lost 6; bases outside the gene matches: 10. This CDR3 region has 16 residues. CDR3: CASSLDPAGGVNGYTF. The CDR3 DNA reads TGTGCCAGCAGCTTAGATCCCGCAGGGGGAGTAAATGGCTACACCTTC.

This chain uses TRBV6-8 with TRBJ1-2; D not resolved. The CDR3 has 14 amino acids. Deletions cut 2 bases from V and 4 bases from J, with 11 bases between. The germline V gene has CDR1 MNHGY and CDR2 SAAAGT. CDR3 protein: CASSYDTVIYGYTF. CDR3 bases: TGTGCCAGCAGTTACGACACCGTAATCTATGGCTACACCTTC.

The V and J genes are TRBV5-1 and TRBJ2-1, with TRBD2 as a possible D gene (5 bases). From germline, CDR1 is SGHRS and CDR2 YFSETQ. Trimming took off 0 bases at V and 8 bases at J, with 12 bases between the two ends. The CDR3 runs to 14 residues. CDR3 loop: CASSLGGSRDEQFF. As DNA, the CDR3 is TGCGCCAGCAGCTTGGGGGGATCGAGGGATGAGCAGTTCTTC.

This clone has just a few counts. The chain employs TRBV28 and TRBJ2-7, with D maybe TRBD2 (5 bases). The germline V gene has CDR1 MDHEN and CDR2 SYDVKM. The CDR3 covers 14 residues. Trimming removed 7 bases at V and 4 bases at J, with 17 bases between. The CDR3: CASTRAALSYEQYF. The CDR3 DNA reads TGTGCCAGCACGAGGGCAGCTCTATCGTACGAGCAGTACTTC.

V is TRBV6-7 and J is TRBJ2-2, with D perhaps given as TRBD1 or TRBD2 (5 bases each). TRBV6-7 is placed among ORFs of uncertain function. V lost 7 bases and J lost 2, with 14 bases in between. This CDR3 has 15 amino acids. The CDR3 DNA reads as TGTGCCAGCAAGCAGGGAGTTGGTAACACCGGGGAGCTGTTTTTT. It yields the protein CASKQGVGNTGELFF.

This clone was counted at least ten times. The chain uses TRBV23-1 and TRBJ1-6; D perhaps matches TRBD1 (6 bases). TRBV23-1 is placed among ORFs of uncertain function. V was shortened by 6 bases and J by 10 bases, with 25 bases between the two germline ends. The CDR3 runs to 17 residues. The CDR3 loop reads CASSQDGRGGARSPLHF. CDR3 nucleotide sequence: TGCGCCAGCAGCCAAGATGGTCGCGGGGGGGCGCGATCACCCCTCCACTTT.

V gene TRBV6-8 combines with J gene TRBJ1-1; TRBD1 is a possible D gene (6 bases). The CDR3 spans 13 residues. V dropped 9 bases and J dropped 0 bases, with 11 bases sitting between them. The germline CDR1 and CDR2 sequences are MNHGY and SAAAGT. The CDR3 sequence: CASHRVLNTEAFF. CDR3 in DNA: TGTGCCAGTCACAGGGTATTGAACACTGAAGCTTTCTTT.

This clone occurred many times. The chain carries TRBV11-3 and TRBJ2-7, with D tentatively TRBD1 or TRBD2 (6 bases each). Germline CDR1 SGHNT, CDR2 YENEEA. The CDR3 is made up of 15 amino acids. The V end was cut by 7 bases, the J end by 0 bases, with 16 bases between. Written as DNA, the CDR3 is TGTGCCAGCACCAATCAGAAGGGGGGCTCCTACGAGCAGTACTTC. As protein: CASTNQKGGSYEQYF.

This rearrangement joins TRBV9 to TRBJ1-3, with TRBD1 as a possible D gene (5 bases). CDR3 length: 16 residues. The germline V gene has CDR1 SGDLS and CDR2 YYNGEE. The ends were cut back, 0 bases at V and 4 bases at J, with 14 bases in the middle. The CDR3 loop is CASSVASGNSGNTIYF. The DNA for the CDR3 is TGTGCCAGCAGCGTAGCTTCAGGGAACTCCGGAAACACCATATATTTT.

The chain employs TRBV19 and TRBJ2-1; D is undetermined. With 6 bases removed from V and 4 bases from J, the gap between germline ends came to 13 bases. The germline gives CDR1 LNHDA, CDR2 SQIVND (reference sequence). There are 14 residues in the CDR3. The DNA of the CDR3 is TGTGCCAGTAGCAGACGAGTGATGTACAATGAGCAGTTCTTC. Amino acid sequence: CASSRRVMYNEQFF.

This clone was counted once. This chain links TRBV14 with TRBJ1-1, with no clear D. V lost 7 bases, J lost 5 bases, and 17 bases lay in between. Per germline, CDR1 SGHDN and CDR2 FVKESK. There are 14 residues in the CDR3. CDR3 sequence: CASNLLGVGTEAFF. The CDR3 DNA follows: TGTGCCAGCAACCTACTTGGGGTGGGGACTGAAGCTTTCTTT.

V gene TRBV18 combines with J gene TRBJ2-1; TRBD2 aligns across 11 bases. This CDR3 is built from 16 residues. CDR1 is KGHSH and CDR2 is LQKENI in the germline V gene. The ends lost 2 bases at V and 0 bases at J; junction bases unmatched: 0. CDR3 protein: CASSPTSGSSYNEQFF. Here the CDR3 DNA reads TGTGCCAGCTCACCAACTAGCGGGAGCTCCTACAATGAGCAGTTCTTC.

The chain couples TRBV28 to TRBJ1-2; D might be TRBD1 (5 bases). The CDR3 length is 12 residues. The V gene lost 6 bases and the J gene lost 5 bases, with 10 bases spanning the gap. In germline, CDR1 is MDHEN, CDR2 SYDVKM. The CDR3 spells CASSPPGYGYTF. CDR3 sequence (DNA): TGTGCCAGCAGCCCCCCAGGGTATGGCTACACCTTC.